This T cell receptor (beta chain) originates from a study of Ad26.COV2.S vaccination and SARS-CoV-2 variants. Study results and caveats: Spike-specific TCR breadth ran higher among vaccine recipients than placebo recipients. Breadth and depth estimates from TCRs may understate total T cell responses.

Losses at the gene ends were 7 bases for V and 6 bases for J; bases not matched to a gene: 7. Germline CDR1 reads MDHEN; CDR2 reads SYDVKM. The CDR3 spans 14 residues. Treatment here: roughly 18 received Ad26.COV2.S at low or high dose, single or two shots; 5 received placebo; per-sample allocation not given. Sampling was performed 63 days after the first vaccine or placebo injection. An adult aged 18-55 years in Boston served as the donor. Expressing Wuhan-strain SARS-CoV-2 spike, an Ad26 vector served as the vaccine. Sequencing was performed with immunoSEQ multiplex PCR; in TCRdb, only in-frame clones are kept and a portion is missing. The sample has roughly 500,000 clones; around 90% are singletons. Comment on this clone: Its antigen remains unknown.

The rearrangement links TRBV28 to TRBJ1-5, with 9 bases aligning to TRBD1. This TCR came from a person between 18 and 65 years old who received the Ad26.COV2.S COVID-19 vaccine or a placebo. Here the sequenced sample was peripheral blood, taken in a trial of Ad26.COV2.S vaccine versus placebo. Here the CDR3 reads CASTEQGAIQPQHF. CDR3 nucleotide sequence: TGTGCCAGCACCGAACAGGGGGCGATTCAGCCCCAGCATTTT.